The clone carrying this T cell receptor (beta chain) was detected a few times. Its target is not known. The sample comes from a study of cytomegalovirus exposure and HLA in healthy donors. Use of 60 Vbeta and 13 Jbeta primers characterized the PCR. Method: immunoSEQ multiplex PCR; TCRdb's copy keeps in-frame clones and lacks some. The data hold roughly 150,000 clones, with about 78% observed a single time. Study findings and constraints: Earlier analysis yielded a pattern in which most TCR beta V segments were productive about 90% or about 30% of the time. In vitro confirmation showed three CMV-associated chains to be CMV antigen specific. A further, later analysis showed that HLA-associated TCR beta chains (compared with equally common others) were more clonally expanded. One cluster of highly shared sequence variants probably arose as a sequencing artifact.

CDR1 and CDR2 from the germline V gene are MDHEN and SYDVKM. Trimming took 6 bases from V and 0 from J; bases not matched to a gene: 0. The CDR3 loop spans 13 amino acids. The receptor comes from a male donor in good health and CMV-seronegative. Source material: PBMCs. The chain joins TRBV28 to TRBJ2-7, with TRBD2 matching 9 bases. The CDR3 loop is CASRTSGSYEQYF. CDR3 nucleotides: TGTGCCAGCAGGACTAGCGGCTCCTACGAGCAGTACTTC. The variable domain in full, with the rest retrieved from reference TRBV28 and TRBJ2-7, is DVKVTQSSRYLVKRTGEKVFLECVQDMDHENMFWYRQDPGLGLRLIYFSYDVKMKEKGDIPEGYSVSREKKERFSLILESASTNQTSMYLCASRTSGSYEQYFGPGTRLTVT.